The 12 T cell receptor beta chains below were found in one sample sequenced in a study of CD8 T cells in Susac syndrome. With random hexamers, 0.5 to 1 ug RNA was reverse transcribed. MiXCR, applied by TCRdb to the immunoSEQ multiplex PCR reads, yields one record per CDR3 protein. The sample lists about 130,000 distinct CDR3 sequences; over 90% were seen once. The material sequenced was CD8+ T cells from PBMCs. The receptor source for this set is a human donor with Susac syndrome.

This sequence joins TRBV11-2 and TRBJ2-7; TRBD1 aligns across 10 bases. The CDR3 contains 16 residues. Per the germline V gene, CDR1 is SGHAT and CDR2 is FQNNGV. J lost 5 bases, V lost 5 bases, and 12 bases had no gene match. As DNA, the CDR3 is TGTGCCAGCAGCCCCCAATCCCGACAGGGGGCGAACGAGCAGTACTTC. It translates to CASSPQSRQGANEQYF.

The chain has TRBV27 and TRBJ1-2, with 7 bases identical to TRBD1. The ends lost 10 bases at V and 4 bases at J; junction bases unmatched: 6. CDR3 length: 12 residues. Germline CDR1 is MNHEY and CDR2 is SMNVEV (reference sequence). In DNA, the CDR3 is TGTGCCACTTACGGGACAGCCTATGGCTACACCTTC. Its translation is CATYGTAYGYTF.

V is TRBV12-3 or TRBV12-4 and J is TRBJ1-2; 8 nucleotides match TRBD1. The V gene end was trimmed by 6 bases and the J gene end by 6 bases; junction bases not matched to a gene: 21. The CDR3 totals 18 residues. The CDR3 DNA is TGTGCCAGCAGCTCGGACAGGGACCGAATTTTTGACTATGATGGCTACACCTTC. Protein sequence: CASSSDRDRIFDYDGYTF.

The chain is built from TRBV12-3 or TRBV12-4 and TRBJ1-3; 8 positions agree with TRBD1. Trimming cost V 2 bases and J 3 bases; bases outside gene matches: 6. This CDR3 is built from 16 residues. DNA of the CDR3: TGTGCCAGCAGTTTACCAGGGGGCGCTGTTGGAAACACCATATATTTT. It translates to CASSLPGGAVGNTIYF.

The CDR3 reads CATRSSGLDTQYF. The CDR3 DNA is TGTGCCACCAGATCGAGCGGACTAGATACGCAGTATTTT. The genes are TRBV15 and TRBJ2-3, with a weak D call TRBD2 (5 bases). The CDR3 consists of 13 residues. V was pared by 6 bases and J by 5 bases, with 12 bases between. CDR1 LNHNV and CDR2 YYDKDF come from the germline V gene (reference sequence). Supplemented by reference TRBV15 and TRBJ2-3, the full variable domain reads DAMVIQNPRYQVTQFGKPVTLSCSQTLNHNVMYWYQQKSSQAPKLLFHYYDKDFNNEADTPDNFQSRRPNTSFCFLDIRSPGLGDTAMYLCATRSSGLDTQYFGPGTRLTVL.

The CDR3 sequence is CASSYGLAGENEQFF. The CDR3 nucleotides read TGTGCCAGCAGTTATGGACTAGCGGGAGAGAATGAGCAGTTCTTC. The chain carries TRBV12-3 or TRBV12-4 and TRBJ2-1; TRBD2 matches at 13 bases. With 4 bases clipped from V and 7 bases from J, the junction kept 4 bases outside the gene matches. The CDR3 sequence is 15 residues long.

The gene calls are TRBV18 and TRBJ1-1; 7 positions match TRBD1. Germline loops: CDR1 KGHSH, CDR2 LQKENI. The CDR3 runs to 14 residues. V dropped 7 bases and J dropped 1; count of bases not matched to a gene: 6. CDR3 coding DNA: TGTGCCAGCTTAGCGACAGGGACGAACACTGAAGCTTTCTTT. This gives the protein CASLATGTNTEAFF.

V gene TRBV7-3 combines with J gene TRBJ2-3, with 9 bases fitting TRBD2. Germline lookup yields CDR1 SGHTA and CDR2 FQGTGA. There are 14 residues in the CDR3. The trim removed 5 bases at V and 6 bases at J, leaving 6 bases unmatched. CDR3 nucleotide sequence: TGTGCCAGCAGCCTTAGCGGGAGTGGGGATACGCAGTATTTT. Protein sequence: CASSLSGSGDTQYF.

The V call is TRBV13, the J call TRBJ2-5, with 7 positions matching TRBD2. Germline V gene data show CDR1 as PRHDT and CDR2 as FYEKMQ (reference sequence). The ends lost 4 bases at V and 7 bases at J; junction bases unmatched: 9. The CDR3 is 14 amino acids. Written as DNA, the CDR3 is TGTGCCAGCAGCTCCAGCGGGGTCGCGTGGACCCAGTACTTC. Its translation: CASSSSGVAWTQYF.

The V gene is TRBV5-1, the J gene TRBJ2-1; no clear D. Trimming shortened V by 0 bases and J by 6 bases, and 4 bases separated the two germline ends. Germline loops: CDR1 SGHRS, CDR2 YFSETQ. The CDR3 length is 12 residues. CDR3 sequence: CASSLAANEQFF. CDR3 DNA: TGCGCCAGCAGCTTGGCTGCCAATGAGCAGTTCTTC.

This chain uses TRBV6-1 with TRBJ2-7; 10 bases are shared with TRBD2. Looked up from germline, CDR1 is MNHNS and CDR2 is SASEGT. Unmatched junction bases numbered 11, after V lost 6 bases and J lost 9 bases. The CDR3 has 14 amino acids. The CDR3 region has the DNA TGTGCCAGCAGCCACAGTCTAGCGGGAGAGGGGCAGTACTTC. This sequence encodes CASSHSLAGEGQYF.

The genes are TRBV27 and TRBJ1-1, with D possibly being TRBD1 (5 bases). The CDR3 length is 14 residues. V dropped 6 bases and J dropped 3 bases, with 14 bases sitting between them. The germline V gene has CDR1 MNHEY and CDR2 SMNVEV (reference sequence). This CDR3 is CASSPAGDDTEAFF. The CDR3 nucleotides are TGTGCCAGCAGCCCGGCCGGGGACGACACTGAAGCTTTCTTT.